The text below deals with one T cell receptor beta chain. Antigen specificity is unknown. The protocol was immunoSEQ multiplex PCR, while the TCRdb copy is restricted to in-frame clones and leaves out a portion. This sample has tens of thousands of clones, with roughly 73% found just once. This entry belongs to a study of tumor-infiltrating lymphocytes in localized non-small cell lung cancer. The study, taken as a whole, reports: IM1 and IM2 tumors showed no difference in T-cell fraction.

The germline CDR1 and CDR2 sequences are MNHNS and SASEGT. With V trimmed by 1 base and J by 2 bases, 16 bases remained unmatched. The CDR3 covers 20 residues. The chain uses TRBV6-1 and TRBJ1-2, with 10 bases that match TRBD1. Sequencing input: lung tumor tissue. The receptor comes from a human donor with non-small cell lung cancer. The CDR3 reads CASSEDFGRGLGQGNYGYTF. CDR3 nucleotide sequence: TGTGCCAGCAGTGAAGACTTCGGTCGGGGCCTGGGACAGGGGAACTATGGCTACACCTTC.